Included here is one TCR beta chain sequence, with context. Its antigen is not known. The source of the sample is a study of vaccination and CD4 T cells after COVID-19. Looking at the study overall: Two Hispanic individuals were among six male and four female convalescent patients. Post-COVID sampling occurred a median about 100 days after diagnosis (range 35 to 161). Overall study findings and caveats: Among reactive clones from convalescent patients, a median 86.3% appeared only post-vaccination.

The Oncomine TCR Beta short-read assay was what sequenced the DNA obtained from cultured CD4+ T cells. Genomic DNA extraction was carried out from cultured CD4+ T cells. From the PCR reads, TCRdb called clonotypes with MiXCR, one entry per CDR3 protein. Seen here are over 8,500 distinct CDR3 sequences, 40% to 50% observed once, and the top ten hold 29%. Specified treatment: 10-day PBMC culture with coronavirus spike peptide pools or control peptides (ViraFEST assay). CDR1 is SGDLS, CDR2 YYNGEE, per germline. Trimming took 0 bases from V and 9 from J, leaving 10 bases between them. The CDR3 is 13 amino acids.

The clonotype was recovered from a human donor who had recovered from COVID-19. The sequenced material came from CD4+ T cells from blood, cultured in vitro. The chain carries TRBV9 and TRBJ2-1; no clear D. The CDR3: CASSVEERGEQFF. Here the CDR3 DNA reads TGTGCCAGCAGCGTAGAGGAGAGAGGTGAGCAGTTCTTC.